One sample yielded the 29 T cell receptor beta chains listed below, sequenced in a study of blood T cells in healthy people across ages. Alongside a J-beta primer mix, a sample-barcoded 5' primer served in a second PCR lasting about 7 to 11 cycles. MiXCR, applied by TCRdb to the 5' RACE reads, yields one record per CDR3 protein. The table records about 680,000 distinct CDR3 sequences, approximately 50% of them present only once. Specimen: blood. The receptors originated from a woman aged 60-75 years in good health.

This clonotype has only a few counts. V and J are TRBV18 and TRBJ2-5; D remains unclear. Trimming took off 6 bases at V and 5 bases at J, with 7 bases between the two ends. Per the germline V gene, CDR1 is KGHSH and CDR2 is LQKENI. The CDR3 totals 11 residues. The CDR3 region is CASSTEETQYF. CDR3 nucleotide sequence: TGTGCCAGCTCCACCGAGGAGACCCAGTACTTC.

This clonotype was detected ten times or more. The chain uses TRBV7-2 and TRBJ2-7; D might be TRBD2 (5 bases). The ends were cut back, 7 bases at V and 1 base at J, with 14 bases in the middle. The CDR3 is made up of 14 amino acids. Looked up from germline, CDR1 is SGHTA and CDR2 is FQGNSA. The CDR3 here is CASKERTLSYEQYF. The CDR3 DNA reads TGTGCCAGCAAAGAACGGACTTTATCCTACGAGCAGTACTTC. Filled out from reference TRBV7-2 and TRBJ2-7, the complete variable domain reads GAGVSQSPSNKVTEKGKDVELRCDPISGHTALYWYRQSLGQGLEFLIYFQGNSAPDKSGLPSDRFSAERTGGSVSTLTIQRTQQEDSAVYLCASKERTLSYEQYFGPGTRLTVT.

This chain links TRBV5-1 with TRBJ1-2, with no clear D. Germline-derived CDR1 and CDR2 are SGHRS and YFSETQ. Trimming removed 0 bases at V and 2 bases at J, with 11 bases between. CDR3 size: 15 residues. The CDR3 loop reads CASSLGLTENYGYTF. The CDR3 nucleotides read TGCGCCAGCAGCTTGGGTTTGACCGAGAACTATGGCTACACCTTC.

The chain employs TRBV2 and TRBJ2-1; a weak D match, TRBD2 (6 bases). V was trimmed by 6 bases and J by 8 bases, leaving 14 bases between them. CDR3 length equals 13 residues. Per the germline V gene, CDR1 is SNHLY and CDR2 is FYNNEI. CDR3 sequence: CASSQGREDEQFF. The CDR3 bases are TGTGCCAGCAGCCAGGGCAGGGAGGATGAGCAGTTCTTC.

This clonotype was observed a handful of times. The chain is built from TRBV7-8 and TRBJ1-2, with D possibly matching TRBD1 (6 bases). Looked up from germline, CDR1 is SGHVS and CDR2 is FQNEAQ. CDR3 length: 14 residues. V was pared by 4 bases and J by 7 bases, with 16 bases between. CDR3 residues: CASSSQGRESGYTF. In DNA, the CDR3 is TGTGCCAGCAGCTCCCAGGGGAGGGAGTCTGGCTACACCTTC.

The CDR3 nucleotides read TGTGCCAGTACAGGGGCAAGCACAGATACGCAGTATTTT. Its protein is CASTGASTDTQYF. The rearrangement joins TRBV7-3 to TRBJ2-3; 7 bases align to TRBD1. Looked up from germline, CDR1 is SGHTA and CDR2 is FQGTGA. The CDR3 spans 13 residues. Trimming took 9 bases from V and 0 from J; bases not matched to a gene: 3.

V gene TRBV12-3 or TRBV12-4 combines with J gene TRBJ2-7; 10 bases are shared with TRBD2. The V and J ends lost 5 bases and 8 bases, in that order; junction bases with no gene match: 9. This CDR3 spans 14 amino acids. The CDR3 sequence: CASSPASGSAQQYF. CDR3 sequence (DNA): TGTGCCAGCAGTCCTGCTAGCGGGAGTGCCCAGCAGTACTTC.

The chain combines TRBV5-1 with TRBJ2-5; 10 positions match TRBD2. Per germline, CDR1 SGHRS and CDR2 YFSETQ. The CDR3 runs 16 residues. Trimming removed 5 bases from V and 5 bases from J; junction bases left unmatched: 12. The CDR3 DNA reads as TGCGCCAGCAGGCGAGCCGGGACTAGCGAATACGAGACCCAGTACTTC. This codes for CASRRAGTSEYETQYF.

V and J are TRBV20-1 and TRBJ2-1; D is undetermined. V dropped 0 bases and J dropped 0 bases, with 15 bases sitting between them. The germline gives CDR1 DFQATT, CDR2 SNEGSKA (reference sequence). The CDR3 is 17 residues long. CDR3 DNA: TGCAGTGCTAGAGATTATTTACGTTCAGGCTCCTACAATGAGCAGTTCTTC. It codes for CSARDYLRSGSYNEQFF.

The gene calls are TRBV18 and TRBJ2-4; the D gene is possibly TRBD2 (6 bases). The assigned J gene may be wrong: the sequence end matches TRBJ2-5 better. The CDR3 length is 15 residues. Germline CDR1 reads KGHSH; CDR2 reads LQKENI. Written as DNA, the CDR3 is TGTGCCAGCTCACCAGGAGGGTCAGGCCAAGAGACCCAGTACTTC. Its translation is CASSPGGSGQETQYF.

This clonotype has just a few counts. The chain recombines TRBV7-2 with TRBJ2-5, with D possibly TRBD2 on 7 matching bases. V was cut by 5 bases and J by 5 bases, with 21 bases left in between. This CDR3 comprises 16 residues. Germline lookup yields CDR1 SGHTA and CDR2 FQGNSA. CDR3 loop: CASSRGGRGVYETQYF. The CDR3 DNA follows: TGTGCCAGCAGCCGCGGGGGCAGGGGTGTTTATGAGACCCAGTACTTC.

The chain joins TRBV28 to TRBJ2-1; 8 nucleotides line up with TRBD2. The V and J ends lost 7 bases and 7 bases, in that order; junction bases with no gene match: 12. The CDR3 sequence is 15 residues long. Looked up from germline, CDR1 is MDHEN and CDR2 is SYDVKM. The CDR3 is CASNLRGAWRNEQFF. CDR3 DNA sequence: TGTGCCAGCAATTTGCGGGGGGCCTGGAGGAATGAGCAGTTCTTC.

The rearrangement uses TRBV5-1 and TRBJ2-7; TRBD2 matches 10 bases. The length of the CDR3 is 14 residues. Germline CDR1 is SGHRS and CDR2 is YFSETQ. V was pared by 7 bases and J by 0 bases, with 4 bases of the junction left unmatched. CDR3 sequence reads: CASRSGRSSYEQYF. CDR3 DNA sequence: TGCGCCAGCCGTAGCGGGAGGTCCTCCTACGAGCAGTACTTC.

The chain joins TRBV25-1 to TRBJ1-2; possibly TRBD1 for D (6 bases). The V gene lost 1 base and the J gene lost 6 bases, with 9 bases spanning the gap. The CDR3 loop spans 13 amino acids. Germline-derived CDR1 and CDR2 are MGHDK and SYGVNS. The CDR3 is CASSEFRGDGYTF. Written as DNA, the CDR3 is TGTGCCAGCAGTGAATTCAGGGGTGATGGCTACACCTTC.

This CDR3 reads CASSAPGQGYGYTF. CDR3 coding DNA: TGTGCCAGCAGCGCTCCGGGACAGGGGTATGGCTACACCTTC. V gene TRBV28 combines with J gene TRBJ1-2; 10 bases are a match to TRBD1. The CDR3 runs 14 residues. CDR1 is MDHEN and CDR2 is SYDVKM in the germline V gene. J was trimmed by 5 bases and V by 6 bases; bases with no gene match: 6.

The chain links TRBV12-3 or TRBV12-4 to TRBJ2-3, with D perhaps matching TRBD2 (6 bases). The CDR3 runs to 15 residues. V was shortened by 9 bases and J by 2 bases, with 18 bases between the two germline ends. The CDR3 DNA reads as TGTGCCAGTGGAGCAGGGAGGTTTATCACAGATACGCAGTATTTT. This translates into CASGAGRFITDTQYF.

This clonotype came up many times. Being one base from a much bigger clone, this may be a read error. J is TRBJ2-3 and V is TRBV29-1, with D perhaps matching TRBD2 (6 bases). V was trimmed by 7 bases and J by 4 bases, leaving 9 bases between them. This CDR3 contains 11 residues. The germline gives CDR1 SQVTM, CDR2 ANQGSEA. The CDR3 protein is CSGRLADTQYF. In DNA, the CDR3 is TGCAGCGGTCGACTAGCAGATACGCAGTATTTT.

CDR3 sequence (DNA): TGTGCCAGCTCACCAAAGGAGGTTAGCTACGAGCAGTACTTC. Its protein is CASSPKEVSYEQYF. The gene calls are TRBV18 and TRBJ2-5; a weak D match, TRBD2 (5 bases). Matching the DNA end better, TRBJ2-7 makes the J call doubtful. The CDR3 spans 14 residues. The germline gives CDR1 KGHSH, CDR2 LQKENI.

This clonotype was observed a handful of times. This rearrangement joins TRBV7-2 to TRBJ2-1; 8 bases agree with TRBD2. Germline lookup yields CDR1 SGHTA and CDR2 FQGNSA. The CDR3 loop spans 16 amino acids. Trimming removed 6 bases from V and 4 bases from J; junction bases left unmatched: 11. CDR3 protein: CASRIRLQRGYNEQFF. CDR3 DNA sequence: TGTGCCAGCAGAATAAGGCTCCAGCGGGGGTACAATGAGCAGTTCTTC.

In this sample, this clonotype turned up a few times. V gene TRBV20-1 combines with J gene TRBJ2-7, with 8 bases identical to TRBD1. CDR3 length equals 13 residues. The trim removed 6 bases at V and 3 bases at J, leaving 7 bases unmatched. Germline values: CDR1 DFQATT, CDR2 SNEGSKA (reference sequence). CDR3 residues: CSAETGAYYEQYF. The CDR3 bases are TGCAGTGCAGAGACAGGGGCCTACTACGAGCAGTACTTC.

The chain combines TRBV3-1 with TRBJ2-7; D tentatively fits TRBD1 or TRBD2 (5 bases each). In germline, CDR1 is LGHDT, CDR2 YNNKEL (reference sequence). V was trimmed by 0 bases and J by 7 bases, leaving 19 bases between them. The CDR3 sequence is 16 residues long. CDR3 nucleotides: TGTGCCAGCAGCCAAGAGGGACGGCCTACCTACAATGAGCAGTACTTC. Amino acids: CASSQEGRPTYNEQYF.

On this clonotype itself: At one end the junction does not follow the germline gene, possibly because of a read error. The chain is built from TRBV29-1 and TRBJ2-2; TRBD2 might be the D (5 bases). From germline, CDR1 is SQVTM and CDR2 ANQGSEA. The CDR3 extends over 12 amino acids. This chain's CDR3 is CSVSRNTGEPFF. The CDR3 DNA follows: TGCAGCGTTAGCAGGAACACCGGGGAGCCGTTTTTT.

V is TRBV28 and J is TRBJ2-5; TRBD1 aligns across 7 bases. The trim removed 5 bases at V and 1 base at J, leaving 10 bases unmatched. The CDR3 loop spans 16 amino acids. Germline lookup yields CDR1 MDHEN and CDR2 SYDVKM. The CDR3 region is CASSLAGTVAQETQYF. For the CDR3, the DNA is TGTGCCAGCAGTCTTGCCGGGACAGTCGCCCAAGAGACCCAGTACTTC.

This clonotype was seen only a few times. V and J are TRBV7-2 and TRBJ2-1; possible D gene TRBD2, 5 bases. The CDR3 has 15 amino acids. Trimming took off 2 bases at V and 4 bases at J, with 12 bases between the two ends. Germline CDR1 SGHTA, CDR2 FQGNSA. This CDR3 is CASSLSASRYNEQFF. The CDR3 bases are TGTGCCAGCAGCTTAAGCGCTAGCAGATACAATGAGCAGTTCTTC.

The chain carries TRBV7-8 and TRBJ1-4, with no clear D. In germline, CDR1 is SGHVS, CDR2 FQNEAQ. The V gene lost 5 bases and the J gene lost 0 bases, with 10 bases spanning the gap. This CDR3 is 15 amino acids long. CDR3 DNA sequence: TGTGCCAGCAGCCTGCGGGGAACAACTAATGAAAAACTGTTTTTT. Its translation is CASSLRGTTNEKLFF.

The genes are TRBV20-1 and TRBJ2-1, with 8 bases identical to TRBD2. The J call may be in error: the DNA end matches TRBJ2-7 better. CDR3 size: 15 residues. Looked up from germline, CDR1 is DFQATT and CDR2 is SNEGSKA (reference sequence). CDR3 sequence (DNA): TGCAGTGCTACGGGAGGGATAGACTCCTACAATGGGCAGTACTTC. Amino acid sequence: CSATGGIDSYNGQYF.

The V and J genes are TRBV28 and TRBJ2-7; D uncertain. The germline V gene has CDR1 MDHEN and CDR2 SYDVKM. Trimming removed 2 bases at V and 4 bases at J, with 9 bases between. The CDR3 covers 13 residues. Here the CDR3 DNA reads TGTGCCAGCAGTTTACGAAGGAAGTACGAGCAGTACTTC. Its translation: CASSLRRKYEQYF.

This chain uses TRBV1 with TRBJ2-7; the DNA was not used to check the table's D call, TRBD2. TRBV1 is flagged as a pseudogene. This CDR3 is built from 16 residues. CDR3 in amino acids: CTRPGLAGVIPSEQYF. The CDR3 nucleotides are TGCACCAGACCGGGACTAGCGGGAGTAATCCCCTCCGAGCAGTACTTC.

The J gene is TRBJ2-1, the V gene TRBV7-2, with 13 nucleotides matching TRBD2. V was clipped by 5 bases and J by 12 bases; unmatched bases: 13. From germline, CDR1 is SGHTA and CDR2 FQGNSA. This CDR3 has 16 residues. CDR3 region: CASSRTGTSGTYGQFF. DNA for the CDR3: TGTGCCAGCAGCCGTACCGGGACTAGCGGGACTTATGGGCAGTTCTTC. Using reference TRBV7-2 and TRBJ2-1 for the parts outside the CDR3, the full variable domain is GAGVSQSPSNKVTEKGKDVELRCDPISGHTALYWYRQSLGQGLEFLIYFQGNSAPDKSGLPSDRFSAERTGGSVSTLTIQRTQQEDSAVYLCASSRTGTSGTYGQFFGPGTRLTVL.